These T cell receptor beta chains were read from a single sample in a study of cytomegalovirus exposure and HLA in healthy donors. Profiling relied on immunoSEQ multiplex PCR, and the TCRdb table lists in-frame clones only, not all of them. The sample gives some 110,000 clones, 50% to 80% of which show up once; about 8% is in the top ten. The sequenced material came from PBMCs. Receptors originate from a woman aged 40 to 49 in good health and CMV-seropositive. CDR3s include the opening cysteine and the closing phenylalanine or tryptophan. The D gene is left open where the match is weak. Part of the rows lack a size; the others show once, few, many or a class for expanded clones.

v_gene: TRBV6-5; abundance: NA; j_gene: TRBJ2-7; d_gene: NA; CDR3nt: TGTGCCAGCAATTCAGGGGACTACGAGCAGTACTTC; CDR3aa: CASNSGDYEQYF
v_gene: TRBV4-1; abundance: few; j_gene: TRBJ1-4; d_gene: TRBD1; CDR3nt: TGCGCCAGCAGCCCGACCGCCGACAGGGCGAATGAAAAACTGTTTTTT; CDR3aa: CASSPTADRANEKLFF
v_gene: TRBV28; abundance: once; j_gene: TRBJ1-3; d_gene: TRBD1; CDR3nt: TGTGCCAGCAGTGGGCCAGGGGGGAGTCAGAGAAACACCATATATTTT; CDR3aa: CASSGPGGSQRNTIYF
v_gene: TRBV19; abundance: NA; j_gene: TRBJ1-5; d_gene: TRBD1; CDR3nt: TGTGCCAGTAGTATAGTACAGGGGGATTACAATCAGCCCCAGCATTTT; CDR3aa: CASSIVQGDYNQPQHF
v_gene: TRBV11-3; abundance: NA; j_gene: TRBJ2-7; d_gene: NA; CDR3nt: TGTGCCAGCAGCTTAGGGAGGACTACTACAGGGGACAGCTCCTACGAGCAGTACTTC; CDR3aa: CASSLGRTTTGDSSYEQYF
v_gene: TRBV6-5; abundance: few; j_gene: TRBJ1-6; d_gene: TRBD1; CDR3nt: TGTGCCAGCACAAGACAGGGGGTCAGTAATTCACCCCTCCACTTT; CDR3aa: CASTRQGVSNSPLHF
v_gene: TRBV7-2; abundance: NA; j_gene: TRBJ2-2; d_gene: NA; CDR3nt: TGTGCCAGCAGCTTAGACCCCTCAGGAAGGGAGCTGTTTTTT; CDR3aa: CASSLDPSGRELFF
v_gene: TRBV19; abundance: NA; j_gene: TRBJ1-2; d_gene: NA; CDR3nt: TGTGCCAGTAGTATAGATACCACTCTCTATGGCTACACCTTC; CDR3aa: CASSIDTTLYGYTF
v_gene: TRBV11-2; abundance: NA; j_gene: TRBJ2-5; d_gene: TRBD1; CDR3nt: TGTGCCAGCAGCTCCTTTGCAGGGGGTGCGACCCAGTACTTC; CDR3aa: CASSSFAGGATQYF
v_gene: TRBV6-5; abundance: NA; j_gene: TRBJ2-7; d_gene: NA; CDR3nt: TGTGCCAGCAGTTACTCGTGGACAGATTACTACGAGCAGTACTTC; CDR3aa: CASSYSWTDYYEQYF
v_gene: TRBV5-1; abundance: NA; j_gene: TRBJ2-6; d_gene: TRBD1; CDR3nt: TGCGCCAGCAGACCGGGACAGGGCCTGTCTGGGGCCAACGTCCTGACTTTC; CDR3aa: CASRPGQGLSGANVLTF
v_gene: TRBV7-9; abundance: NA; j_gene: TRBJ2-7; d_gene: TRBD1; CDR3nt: TGTTCCAGCAGCTACGACCGGGACAGCTTATCCTACGAGCAGTACTTC; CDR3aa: CSSSYDRDSLSYEQYF
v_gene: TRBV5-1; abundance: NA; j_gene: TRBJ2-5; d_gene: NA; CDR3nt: TGCGCCAGCAGCCGATCTAGCGCCCAAGAGACCCAGTACTTC; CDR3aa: CASSRSSAQETQYF
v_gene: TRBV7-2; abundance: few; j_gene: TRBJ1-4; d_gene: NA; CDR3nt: TGTGCCAGCAGCCCTTGGGCCGGGGTTGGCGAAAAACTGTTTTTT; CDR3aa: CASSPWAGVGEKLFF
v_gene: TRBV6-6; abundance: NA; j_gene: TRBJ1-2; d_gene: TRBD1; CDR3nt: TGTGCCAGCAGATCCAGACAGGGTTGGGATGGCTACACCTTC; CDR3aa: CASRSRQGWDGYTF
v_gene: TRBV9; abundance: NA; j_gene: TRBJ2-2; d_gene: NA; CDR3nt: TGTGCCAGCAGCGTAGAAGCGAAGGCCGGGGAGCTGTTTTTT; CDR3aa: CASSVEAKAGELFF
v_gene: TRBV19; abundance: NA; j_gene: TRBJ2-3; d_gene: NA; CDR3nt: TGTGCCAGTAGTATTAATGGCCTCACAGATACGCAGTATTTT; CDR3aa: CASSINGLTDTQYF
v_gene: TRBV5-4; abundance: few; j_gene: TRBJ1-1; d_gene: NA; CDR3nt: TGTGCCAGCAGCTTCCCCCGGGGGGAGAACACTGAAGCTTTCTTT; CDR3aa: CASSFPRGENTEAFF
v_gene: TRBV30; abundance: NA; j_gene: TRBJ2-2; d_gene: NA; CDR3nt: TGTGCCTGGAGTGTCCAGACCGGGGAGCTGTTTTTT; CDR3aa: CAWSVQTGELFF
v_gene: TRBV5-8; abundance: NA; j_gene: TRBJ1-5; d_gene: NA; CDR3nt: TGTGCCAGCAGCTTGGCGGGCAATCAGCCCCAGCATTTT; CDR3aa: CASSLAGNQPQHF
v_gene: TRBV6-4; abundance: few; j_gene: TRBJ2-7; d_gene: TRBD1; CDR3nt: TGTGCCAGCAGCGCGGACAGGGGAAGCGAGCAGTACTTC; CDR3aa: CASSADRGSEQYF
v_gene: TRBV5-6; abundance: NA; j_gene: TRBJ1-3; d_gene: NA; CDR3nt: TGTGCCAGCAGCCCCGCACAGGAAGGCTCTGGAAACACCATATATTTT; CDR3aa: CASSPAQEGSGNTIYF
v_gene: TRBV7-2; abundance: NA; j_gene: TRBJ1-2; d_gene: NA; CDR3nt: TGTGCCAGCAGCACAGGAGGGTGGGGCCGCCAGGGCTACACCTTC; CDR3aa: CASSTGGWGRQGYTF
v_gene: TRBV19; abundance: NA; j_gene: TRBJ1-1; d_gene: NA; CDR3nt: TGTGCCAGTAGTATATTGGCCCCGGCGGGTATGAACACTGAAGCTTTCTTT; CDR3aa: CASSILAPAGMNTEAFF
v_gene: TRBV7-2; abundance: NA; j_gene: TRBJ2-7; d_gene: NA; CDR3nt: TGTGCCAGCAGCCCGGCCGGGAGCTCCTACGAGCAGTACTTC; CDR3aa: CASSPAGSSYEQYF
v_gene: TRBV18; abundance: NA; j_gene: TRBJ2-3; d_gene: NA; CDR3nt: TGTGCCAGCTCACAGCGTAGCGTGGAAGCAGATACGCAGTATTTT; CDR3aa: CASSQRSVEADTQYF
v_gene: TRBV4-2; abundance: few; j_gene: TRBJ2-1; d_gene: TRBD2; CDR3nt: TGTGCCAGCAGCCAAGAACTAGCGGGGGGGCTAAATGAGCAGTTCTTC; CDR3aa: CASSQELAGGLNEQFF
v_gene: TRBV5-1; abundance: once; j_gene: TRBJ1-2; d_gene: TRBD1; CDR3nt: TGCGCCAGCAGCTCCGGACAGGGCCGTAACTATGGCTACACCTTC; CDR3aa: CASSSGQGRNYGYTF
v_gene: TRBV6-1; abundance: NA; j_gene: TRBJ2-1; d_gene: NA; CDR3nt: TGTGCCAGCAGTGCCCAGACAGGTGGTTACAATGAGCAGTTCTTC; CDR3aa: CASSAQTGGYNEQFF
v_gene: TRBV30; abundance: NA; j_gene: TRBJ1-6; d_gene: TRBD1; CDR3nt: TGTGCCTGGAGTGTACAGGGACAGACCTTTAATTCACCCCTCCACTTT; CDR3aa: CAWSVQGQTFNSPLHF
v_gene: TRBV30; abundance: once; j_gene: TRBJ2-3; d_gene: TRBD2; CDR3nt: TGTGCCTGGAGTGTAGGAGTCGGGGGGAACACAGATACGCAGTATTTT; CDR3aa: CAWSVGVGGNTDTQYF
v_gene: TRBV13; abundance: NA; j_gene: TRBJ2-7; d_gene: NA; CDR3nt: TGTGCCAGCAGCTTATTCCAGGGCTACGAGCAGTACTTC; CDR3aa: CASSLFQGYEQYF
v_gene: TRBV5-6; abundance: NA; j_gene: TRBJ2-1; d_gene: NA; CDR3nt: TGTGCCAGCAGCAGGGCCGTGACAGCGACCAACTCCTACAATGAGCAGTTCTTC; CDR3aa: CASSRAVTATNSYNEQFF
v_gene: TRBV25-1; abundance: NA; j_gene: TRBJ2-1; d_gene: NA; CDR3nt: TGTGCCAGCACGTTATCCGGACTCCACAATGAGCAGTTCTTC; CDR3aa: CASTLSGLHNEQFF
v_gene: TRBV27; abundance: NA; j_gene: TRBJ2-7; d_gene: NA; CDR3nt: TGTGCCAGCAGTTATGAGGTGAACTCCTACGAGCAGTACTTC; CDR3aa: CASSYEVNSYEQYF
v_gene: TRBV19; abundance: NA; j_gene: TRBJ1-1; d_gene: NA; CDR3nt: TGTGCCAGTAGTACCCACTCGGGGGGAACTGAAGCTTTCTTT; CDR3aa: CASSTHSGGTEAFF
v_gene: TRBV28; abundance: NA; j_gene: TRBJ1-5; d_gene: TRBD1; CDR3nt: TGTGCCAGCAGTTCCGGACAGGGTAGCCAGCCCCAGCATTTT; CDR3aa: CASSSGQGSQPQHF
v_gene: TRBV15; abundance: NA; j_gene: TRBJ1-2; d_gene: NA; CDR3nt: TGTGCCACCAGCAGACGGGGGAGATATGGCTACACCTTC; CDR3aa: CATSRRGRYGYTF
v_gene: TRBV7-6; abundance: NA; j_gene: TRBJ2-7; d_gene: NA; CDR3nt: TGTGCCAGCAGCCGTGGGGGACACACGGGCGAGCAGTACTTC; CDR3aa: CASSRGGHTGEQYF
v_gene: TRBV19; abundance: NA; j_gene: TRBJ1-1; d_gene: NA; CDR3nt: TGTGCCGGAGGTACCTTTACTGAAGCTTTCTTT; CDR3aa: CAGGTFTEAFF
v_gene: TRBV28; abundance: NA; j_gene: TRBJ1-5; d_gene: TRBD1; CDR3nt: TGTGCCAGCAGTCCTCCGGGACAGGGTAGCAATCAGCCCCAGCATTTT; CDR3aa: CASSPPGQGSNQPQHF